The next 2 T cell receptor beta chains were all read from a single sample in a study of cytomegalovirus exposure and HLA in healthy donors. 60 Vbeta and 13 Jbeta primers were used in PCR. Sequencing was performed with immunoSEQ multiplex PCR; in TCRdb, only in-frame clones are kept and a portion is missing. Here the sample spans over 250,000 clones, roughly 70% being singletons. The sequenced material came from PBMCs. The origin of the receptors is a female donor in good health and CMV-seronegative.

This chain uses TRBV15 with TRBJ2-5, with D possibly matching TRBD1 (6 bases). TRBJ2-7 matches the DNA end more closely, so the J call is doubtful. The germline CDR1 and CDR2 sequences are LNHNV and YYDKDF (reference sequence). CDR3 size: 15 residues. The CDR3: CATSRGGTPLREQYF. The CDR3 nucleotides are TGTGCCACCAGCAGAGGGGGGACACCCCTACGCGAGCAGTACTTC.

The rearrangement links TRBV11-3 to TRBJ2-7; possible D gene TRBD1, 6 bases. The CDR3 spans 15 residues. Trimming took off 5 bases at V and 6 bases at J, with 20 bases between the two ends. The germline CDR1 and CDR2 sequences are SGHNT and YENEEA. CDR3 amino acids: CASSPTTGMLGEQYF. The CDR3 nucleotides read TGTGCCAGCAGCCCTACCACAGGGATGCTGGGCGAGCAGTACTTC. The full variable domain, its missing parts supplied by reference TRBV11-3 and TRBJ2-7, is EAGVVQSPRYKIIEKKQPVAFWCNPISGHNTLYWYLQNLGQGPELLIRYENEEAVDDSQLPKDRFSAERLKGVDSTLKIQPAELGDSAVYLCASSPTTGMLGEQYFGPGTRLTVT.